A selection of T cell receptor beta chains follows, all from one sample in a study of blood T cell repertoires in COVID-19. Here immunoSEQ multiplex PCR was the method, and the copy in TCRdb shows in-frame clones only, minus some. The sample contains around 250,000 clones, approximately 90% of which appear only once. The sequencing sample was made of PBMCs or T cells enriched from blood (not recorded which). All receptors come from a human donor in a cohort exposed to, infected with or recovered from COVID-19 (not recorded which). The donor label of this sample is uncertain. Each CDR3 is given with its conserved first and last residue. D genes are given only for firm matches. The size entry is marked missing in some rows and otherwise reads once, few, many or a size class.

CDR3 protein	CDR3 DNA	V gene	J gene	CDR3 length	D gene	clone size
CAIQTGNYGYTF	TGCGCCATCCAGACAGGGAACTATGGCTACACCTTC	TRBV5-1	TRBJ1-2	12	TRBD1	.
CASSTPTGDMNTEAFF	TGTGCCAGTAGTACCCCGACAGGGGATATGAACACTGAAGCTTTCTTT	TRBV19	TRBJ1-1	16	TRBD1	.
CASSLGRVAGNTIYF	TGTGCCAGCAGCTTAGGCAGGGTGGCGGGAAACACCATATATTTT	TRBV7-6	TRBJ1-3	15	.	few
CATSRGQGRRSYGYTF	TGTGCCACCAGCAGAGGACAGGGTCGACGAAGCTATGGCTACACCTTC	TRBV15	TRBJ1-2	16	TRBD1	.
CASSIAGTGNLEQYF	TGTGCCAGTAGTATAGCCGGGACAGGGAATCTCGAGCAGTACTTC	TRBV19	TRBJ2-7	15	TRBD1	.
CASIGTPNTGELFF	TGTGCCAGTATAGGGACTCCGAACACCGGGGAGCTGTTTTTT	TRBV19	TRBJ2-2	14	.	.
CASSSGGQGGHNEQFF	TGTGCCAGCAGCTCGGGGGGACAGGGTGGACACAATGAGCAGTTCTTC	TRBV5-4	TRBJ2-1	16	TRBD1	.
CAIVNSGTGRGFF	TGTGCCATCGTTAACTCCGGGACAGGGAGGGGGTTCTTC	TRBV10-3	TRBJ2-1	13	TRBD1	.
CASSVEAGRGTVEQYF	TGTGCCAGCAGCGTAGAAGCGGGCAGGGGGACGGTCGAGCAGTACTTC	TRBV9	TRBJ2-7	16	.	once
CASSEWRGRDGYTF	TGTGCCAGCAGTGAATGGAGGGGGCGAGATGGCTACACCTTC	TRBV25-1	TRBJ1-2	14	TRBD1	once
CASSSPGQGAYEQYF	TGTGCCAGTAGTTCACCGGGACAGGGGGCATACGAGCAGTACTTC	TRBV19	TRBJ2-7	15	TRBD1	.
CASRTSTNTGELFF	TGTGCCAGCAGAACTAGTACGAACACCGGGGAGCTGTTTTTT	TRBV6-5	TRBJ2-2	14	.	.
CASSETSGGRTDTQYF	TGTGCCAGCAGCGAGACTAGCGGGGGGCGAACAGATACGCAGTATTTT	TRBV7-3	TRBJ2-3	16	TRBD2	.
CASSPRQGSLYGYTF	TGTGCCAGCAGCCCCCGACAGGGATCCCTCTATGGCTACACCTTC	TRBV7-8	TRBJ1-2	15	TRBD1	.
CASSLDRLNTEAFF	TGTGCCAGCAGCTTGGACAGGTTGAACACTGAAGCTTTCTTT	TRBV7-9	TRBJ1-1	14	TRBD1	.
CASSLGARGWNTEAFF	TGTGCCAGCAGCTTGGGGGCCCGGGGCTGGAACACTGAAGCTTTCTTT	TRBV13	TRBJ1-1	16	.	.
CASSPQDGWEGYTF	TGTGCCAGCAGCCCTCAGGACGGCTGGGAGGGCTACACCTTC	TRBV7-2	TRBJ1-2	14	.	.
CASVSPGISYDEQYF	TGTGCCAGTGTTTCTCCGGGTATCTCCTATGACGAGCAGTACTTC	TRBV2	TRBJ2-7	15	.	.
CASAGTEKTYEQYF	TGCGCCAGCGCCGGGACAGAGAAGACCTACGAGCAGTACTTC	TRBV23-1	TRBJ2-7	14	TRBD1	.
CASRPARSTEAFF	TGTGCCAGCAGACCGGCCCGGAGCACTGAAGCTTTCTTT	TRBV9	TRBJ1-1	13	.	.
CASRTVGTGLTGELFF	TGTGCCAGTAGAACTGTGGGGACAGGGCTGACCGGGGAGCTGTTTTTT	TRBV19	TRBJ2-2	16	TRBD1	.
CASSRGLGMEETQYF	TGCGCCAGCAGCCGAGGACTCGGCATGGAAGAGACCCAGTACTTC	TRBV4-3	TRBJ2-5	15	.	.
CAWRDPGGRDTQYF	TGTGCCTGGAGAGACCCGGGGGGGCGAGATACGCAGTATTTT	TRBV30	TRBJ2-3	14	TRBD2	.
CASSLSFTDTQYF	TGTGCCAGCAGCTTATCTTTCACAGATACGCAGTATTTT	TRBV7-2	TRBJ2-3	13	.	once
CASSEWGTSATGELFF	TGTGCCAGCAGTGAATGGGGGACTAGTGCCACCGGGGAGCTGTTTTTT	TRBV25-1	TRBJ2-2	16	TRBD2	.
CASSSLAGANTGELFF	TGCGCCAGCAGCTCATTAGCGGGGGCAAACACCGGGGAGCTGTTTTTT	TRBV5-1	TRBJ2-2	16	TRBD2	.
CASSLTDRGVEGYTF	TGTGCCAGCAGCTTAACCGACAGGGGAGTGGAGGGCTACACCTTC	TRBV7-9	TRBJ1-2	15	TRBD1	.
CASSRTENYGYTF	TGTGCCAGCAGCCGCACAGAAAACTATGGCTACACCTTC	TRBV3-1/TRBV3-2	TRBJ1-2	13	.	once
CASNDFREHTIYF	TGTGCCAGCAATGACTTTAGGGAGCACACCATATATTTT	TRBV7-9	TRBJ1-3	13	.	.
CASSSAASGGRTGELFF	TGTGCCAGCAGCTCCGCTGCTAGCGGGGGACGGACCGGGGAGCTGTTTTTT	TRBV7-3	TRBJ2-2	17	TRBD2	.
CASSSEFGGAVLHEQYF	TGTGCCAGCAGCTCTGAGTTTGGGGGCGCGGTGCTCCACGAGCAGTACTTC	TRBV11-2	TRBJ2-7	17	.	.
CASSGTRKAEKLFF	TGTGCCAGTAGCGGGACACGGAAGGCGGAAAAACTGTTTTTT	TRBV19	TRBJ1-4	14	.	.
CATSDSRAGRGTDTQYF	TGTGCCACCAGTGATTCCCGGGCCGGGAGGGGCACAGATACGCAGTATTTT	TRBV24-1	TRBJ2-3	17	TRBD2	.
CASSPGLPNSPLHF	TGTGCCAGCAGCCCGGGACTCCCGAATTCACCCCTCCACTTT	TRBV9	TRBJ1-6	14	.	few
CARNEQGGYEQYF	TGCGCCAGGAACGAGCAGGGTGGATACGAGCAGTACTTC	TRBV10-1	TRBJ2-7	13	.	.
CASSQRGNFYGYTF	TGCGCCAGCAGCCAACGGGGGAATTTCTATGGCTACACCTTC	TRBV4-1	TRBJ1-2	14	.	.
CASSLIPGSSNTEAFF	TGTGCCAGCAGCTTAATACCAGGGTCTTCCAACACTGAAGCTTTCTTT	TRBV7-2	TRBJ1-1	16	.	.
CASRGQGSNEKLFF	TGTGCCAGCAGGGGACAGGGCTCTAATGAAAAACTGTTTTTT	TRBV27	TRBJ1-4	14	TRBD1	.
CASSLAWGTGRQFF	TGTGCCAGCAGCTTAGCGTGGGGGACAGGGAGACAGTTCTTC	TRBV7-2	TRBJ2-1	14	TRBD1	.
CASSLGQGNEEQFF	TGTGCCAGCAGCTTGGGACAGGGGAATGAAGAGCAGTTCTTC	TRBV11-2	TRBJ2-1	14	TRBD1	.
CASSRNPGTSGGAGELFF	TGTGCCAGCAGCCGCAATCCCGGGACTAGCGGGGGGGCCGGGGAGCTGTTTTTT	TRBV7-3	TRBJ2-2	18	TRBD2	.
CASSSRLRQGNEQFF	TGTGCCAGCAGCTCACGACTTAGACAGGGCAATGAGCAGTTCTTC	TRBV7-8	TRBJ2-1	15	TRBD1	.
CASSIVTANEQFF	TGTGCCAGTAGTATAGTAACAGCAAATGAGCAGTTCTTC	TRBV19	TRBJ2-1	13	.	.
CASSLHRGAHEQYF	TGCGCCAGCAGCTTGCACAGGGGAGCCCACGAGCAGTACTTC	TRBV5-1	TRBJ2-7	14	TRBD1	.
CASSPRETPNTGELFF	TGTGCCAGCAGCCCACGGGAAACCCCGAACACCGGGGAGCTGTTTTTT	TRBV5-4	TRBJ2-2	16	.	few
CASSFPVTTKLFF	TGTGCCAGCAGCTTCCCAGTCACCACGAAACTGTTTTTT	TRBV7-8	TRBJ1-4	13	.	.